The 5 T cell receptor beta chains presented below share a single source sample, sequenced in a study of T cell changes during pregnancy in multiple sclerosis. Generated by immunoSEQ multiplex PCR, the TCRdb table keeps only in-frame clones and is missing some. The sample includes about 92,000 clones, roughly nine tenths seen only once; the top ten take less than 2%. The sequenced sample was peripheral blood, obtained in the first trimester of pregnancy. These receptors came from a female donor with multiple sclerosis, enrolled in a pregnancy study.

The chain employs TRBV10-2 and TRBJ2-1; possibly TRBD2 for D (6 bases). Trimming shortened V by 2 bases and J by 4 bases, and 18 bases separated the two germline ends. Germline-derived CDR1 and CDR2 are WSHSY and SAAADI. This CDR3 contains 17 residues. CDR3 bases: TGCGCCAGCAGTGAGAATAGCGGATCCCCCCTTTACAATGAGCAGTTCTTC. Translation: CASSENSGSPLYNEQFF.

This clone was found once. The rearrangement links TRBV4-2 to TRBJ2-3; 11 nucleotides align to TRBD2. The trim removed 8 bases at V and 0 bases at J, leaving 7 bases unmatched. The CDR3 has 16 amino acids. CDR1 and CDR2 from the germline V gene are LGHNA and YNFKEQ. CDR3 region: CASRPWTSGSTDTQYF. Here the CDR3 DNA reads TGTGCCAGCCGCCCTTGGACTAGCGGGAGCACAGATACGCAGTATTTT.

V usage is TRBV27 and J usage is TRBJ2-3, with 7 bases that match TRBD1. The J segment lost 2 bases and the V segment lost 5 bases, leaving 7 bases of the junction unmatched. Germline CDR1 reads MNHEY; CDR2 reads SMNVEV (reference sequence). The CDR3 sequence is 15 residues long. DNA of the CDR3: TGTGCCAGCAGTCACCGGGACAGAGTCACAGATACGCAGTATTTT. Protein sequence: CASSHRDRVTDTQYF.

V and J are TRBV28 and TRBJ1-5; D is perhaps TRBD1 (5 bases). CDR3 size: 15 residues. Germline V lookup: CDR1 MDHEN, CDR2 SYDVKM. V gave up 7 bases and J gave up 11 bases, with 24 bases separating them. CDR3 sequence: CASTLGSGYRAAQHF. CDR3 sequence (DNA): TGTGCCAGCACCTTGGGCTCAGGGTACCGGGCGGCCCAGCATTTT.

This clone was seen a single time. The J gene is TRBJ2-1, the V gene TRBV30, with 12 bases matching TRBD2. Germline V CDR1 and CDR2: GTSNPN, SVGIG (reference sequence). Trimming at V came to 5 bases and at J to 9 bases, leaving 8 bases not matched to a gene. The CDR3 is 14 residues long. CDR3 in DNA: TGTGCCTGGGAAATATCGGGACTAGCGGGTGAGCAGTTCTTC. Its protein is CAWEISGLAGEQFF. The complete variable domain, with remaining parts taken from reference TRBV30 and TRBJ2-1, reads SQTIHQWPATLVQPVGSPLSLECTVEGTSNPNLYWYRQAAGRGLQLLFYSVGIGQISSEVPQNLSASRPQDRQFILSSKKLLLSDSGFYLCAWEISGLAGEQFFGPGTRLTVL.